This T cell receptor beta chain stems from a study of blood T cell repertoires in COVID-19. Study at large: T cells, B-cell-depleted T cells, or PBMCs provided the cDNA or gDNA that served as material.

Germline CDR1 SGHTA, CDR2 FQGNSA. V lost 4 bases and J lost 4, with 15 bases in between. The CDR3 runs to 15 residues. Per the original methods: Amplification with reference gene primers provided the estimates of nucleated cell counts. The repertoire was sequenced with immunoSEQ multiplex PCR; TCRdb's copy has only in-frame clones and lacks some. That table supplies the V and J calls and clone size; D and trimming were determined from the DNA. The data hold under 150,000 clones, with 75% to 90% observed a single time. This chain connects TRBV7-2 to TRBJ2-3, with TRBD1 as a possible D gene (6 bases). The sequencing sample was made of peripheral blood. The TCR sequence derives from a woman in her thirties or forties with acute or convalescent COVID-19. CDR3 DNA sequence: TGTGCCAGCAGCTCAACAGGGAATAGCGCAGATACGCAGTATTTT. Translating it yields CASSSTGNSADTQYF.